Listed below are T cell receptor beta chains from one sample, sequenced in a study of CD4 T cells in relation to SARS-CoV-2 and coronaviruses. Profiled with immunoSEQ multiplex PCR; TCRdb holds only in-frame clones, not every one. The sample lists 18,000 or so clones, roughly four fifths occurring once. The antigens for these receptors are not known. What was sequenced was CD4+ T cells from PBMCs, cultured in vitro. The receptors stem from a human donor in good health. The CDR3 runs from the conserved cysteine through the conserved F or W. D genes are given only for firm matches. Expanded clones get a size class; other rows say once, few or many, or leave the size out.

>TRBJ2-7|once|TRBV4-3|-
TGCGCCAGCAGCCAAGAACTAAGTCAGGGCCCCTACGAGCAGTACTTC
CASSQELSQGPYEQYF
>TRBJ2-5|-|TRBV19|-
TGTGCCAGTAGTATGGGGCAGTCCCCTACAGAGACCCAGTACTTC
CASSMGQSPTETQYF
>TRBJ1-2|-|TRBV19|-
TGTGCCAGTAGTCCCCGGGGGTCTACGGGGGGCTACACCTTC
CASSPRGSTGGYTF
>TRBJ1-4|once|TRBV4-1|-
TGCGCCAGCAGCCGCACAGGGCAGGGGTCTAATGAAAAACTGTTTTTT
CASSRTGQGSNEKLFF
>TRBJ2-2|few|TRBV11-2|TRBD2
TGTGCCAGCAGCTCCTTAGCGGGCTCGAACACCGGGGAGCTGTTTTTT
CASSSLAGSNTGELFF
>TRBJ1-2|-|TRBV30|-
TGTGCCTGGGCACCGGGCCCCTATGGCTACACCTTC
CAWAPGPYGYTF
>TRBJ1-6|-|TRBV30|TRBD1
TGTGCCTGGAGCTACGGCAGGGGGGATTCACCCCTCCACTTT
CAWSYGRGDSPLHF
>TRBJ1-1|-|TRBV19|-
TGTGCCAGTAGTCCCCGGACGGAGGGGTACACTGAAGCTTTCTTT
CASSPRTEGYTEAFF
>TRBJ2-5|-|TRBV7-8|TRBD1
TGTGCCAGCAGCTTGCATGGGACAGGGAGGGAGGAGACCCAGTACTTC
CASSLHGTGREETQYF
>TRBJ2-2|-|TRBV6-5|-
TGTGCCAGCAGTTACTCGGGCCCTCGCCCCGGGGAGCTGTTTTTT
CASSYSGPRPGELFF